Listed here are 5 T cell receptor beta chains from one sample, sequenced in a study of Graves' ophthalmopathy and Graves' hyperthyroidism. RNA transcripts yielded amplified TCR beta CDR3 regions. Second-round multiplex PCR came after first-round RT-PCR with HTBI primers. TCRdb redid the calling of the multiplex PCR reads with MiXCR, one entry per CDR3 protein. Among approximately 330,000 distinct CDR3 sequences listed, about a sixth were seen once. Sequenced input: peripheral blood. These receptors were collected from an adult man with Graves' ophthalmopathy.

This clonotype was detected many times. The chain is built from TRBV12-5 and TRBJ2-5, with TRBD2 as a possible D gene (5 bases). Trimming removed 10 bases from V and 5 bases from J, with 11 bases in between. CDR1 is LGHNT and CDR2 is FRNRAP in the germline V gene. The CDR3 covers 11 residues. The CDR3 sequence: CATGSGETQYF. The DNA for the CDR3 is TGTGCTACCGGCTCGGGGGAGACCCAGTACTTC.

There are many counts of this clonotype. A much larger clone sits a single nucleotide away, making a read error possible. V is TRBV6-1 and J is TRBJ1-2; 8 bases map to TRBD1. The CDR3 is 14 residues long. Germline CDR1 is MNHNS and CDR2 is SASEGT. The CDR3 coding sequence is TGTGCCAGCGGTGAAGTGACAGGGGACTATGGCTACACCTTC. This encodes CASGEVTGDYGYTF.

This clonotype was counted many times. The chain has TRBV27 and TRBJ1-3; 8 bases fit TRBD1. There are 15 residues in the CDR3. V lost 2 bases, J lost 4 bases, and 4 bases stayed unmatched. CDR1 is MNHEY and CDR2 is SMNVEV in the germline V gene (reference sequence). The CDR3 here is CASSLQGAVGNTIYF. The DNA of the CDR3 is TGTGCCAGCAGTTTACAGGGGGCGGTAGGAAACACCATATATTTT.

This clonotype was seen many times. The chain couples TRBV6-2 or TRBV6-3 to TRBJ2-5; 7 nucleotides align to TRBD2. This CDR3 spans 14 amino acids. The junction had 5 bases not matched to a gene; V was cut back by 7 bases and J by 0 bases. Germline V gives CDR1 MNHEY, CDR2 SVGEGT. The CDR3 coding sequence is TGTGCCAGCACATCGGGGGGAAACCAAGAGACCCAGTACTTC. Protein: CASTSGGNQETQYF.

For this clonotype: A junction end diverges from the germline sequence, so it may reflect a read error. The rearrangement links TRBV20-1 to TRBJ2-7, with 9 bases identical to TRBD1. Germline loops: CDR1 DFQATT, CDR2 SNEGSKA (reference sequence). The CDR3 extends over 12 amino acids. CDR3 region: CSAVTGGHEQCF. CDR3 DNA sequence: TGCAGTGCGGTCACAGGGGGCCACGAGCAGTGCTTC.